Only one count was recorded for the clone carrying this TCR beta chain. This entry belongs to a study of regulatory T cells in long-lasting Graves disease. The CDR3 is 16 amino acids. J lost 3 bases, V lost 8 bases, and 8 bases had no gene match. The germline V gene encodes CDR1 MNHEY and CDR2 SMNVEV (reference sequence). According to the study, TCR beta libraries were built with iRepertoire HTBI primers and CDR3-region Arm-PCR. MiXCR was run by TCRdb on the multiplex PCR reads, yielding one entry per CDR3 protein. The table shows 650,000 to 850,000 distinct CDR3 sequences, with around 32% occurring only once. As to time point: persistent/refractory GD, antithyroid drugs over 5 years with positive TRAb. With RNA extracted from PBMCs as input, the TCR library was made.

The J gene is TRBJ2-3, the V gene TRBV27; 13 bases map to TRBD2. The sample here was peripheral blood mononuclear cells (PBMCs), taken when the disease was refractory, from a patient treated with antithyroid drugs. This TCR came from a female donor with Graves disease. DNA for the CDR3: TGTGCCAGCCGATGGACTAGCGGGGGATGGACAGATACGCAGTATTTT. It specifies CASRWTSGGWTDTQYF.